This TCR beta chain was sequenced during a study of T cells in localized non-small cell lung cancer. The assay was immunoSEQ multiplex PCR, and TCRdb's table has in-frame clones only and misses some. The sample carries fewer than 40,000 clones, about nine tenths recorded once. The CDR3 covers 14 residues. The germline V and J ends were trimmed by 5 bases and 5 bases, with 13 bases remaining between them. Germline CDR1 reads LNHDA; CDR2 reads SQIVND (reference sequence). The source material was peripheral blood mononuclear cells, sampled before any cancer treatment. This chain links TRBV19 with TRBJ2-1; perhaps TRBD2 as D (6 bases). The source is a man aged 40 to 69 with stage III lung adenocarcinoma. CDR3 nucleotide sequence: TGTGCCAGTAGTCGGGCTAGCGCTAACAATGAGCAGTTCTTC. Translation: CASSRASANNEQFF.